The sequence of this T cell receptor beta chain was determined in a study of graft-versus-host responses after intestinal transplantation. A word on this clone: What it binds is unknown.

The table came from immunoSEQ multiplex PCR; TCRdb's copy has only in-frame clones and leaves some out. The repertoire holds about 29,000 clones, approximately 93% seen once, with 0.72% in the top ten. Findings and limits, study-wide: In recipient marrow, GvH clones were found, and some appeared first in ileum or blood.

The germline V gene encodes CDR1 LNHDA and CDR2 SQIVND (reference sequence). Trimming removed 3 bases from V and 1 base from J, with 10 bases in between. The CDR3 totals 14 residues. The material sequenced was PBMCs, taken about 62 days after intestinal transplant. The sequence derives from a human patient who received an intestinal transplant, so some T cells may come from the graft donor. The chain links TRBV19 to TRBJ2-7, with a possible D match to TRBD1 (6 bases). The CDR3 nucleotides read TGTGCCAGTAGTATGTACGGACAGTCCTACGAGCAGTACTTC. This gives the protein CASSMYGQSYEQYF.